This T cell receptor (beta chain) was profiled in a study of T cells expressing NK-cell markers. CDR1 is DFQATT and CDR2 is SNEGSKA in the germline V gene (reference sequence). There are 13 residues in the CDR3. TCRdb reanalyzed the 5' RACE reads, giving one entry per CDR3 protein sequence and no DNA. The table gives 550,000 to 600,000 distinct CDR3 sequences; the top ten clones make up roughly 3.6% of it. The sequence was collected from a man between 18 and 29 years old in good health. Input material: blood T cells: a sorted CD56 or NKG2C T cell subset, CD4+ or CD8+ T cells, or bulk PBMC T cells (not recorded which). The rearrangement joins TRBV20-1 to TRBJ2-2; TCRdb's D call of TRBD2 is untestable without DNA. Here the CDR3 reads CSAPVLASGELFF.